These 5 T cell receptor beta chains share one sample of origin, sequenced in a study of T cell responses to AZD1222 COVID-19 vaccine. Measured with immunoSEQ multiplex PCR; TCRdb has only the in-frame clones, and not every one. The sample yields nearly 110,000 clones, 70% to 90% seen once. Sample: peripheral blood, taken 28 days after the second AZD1222 dose. All receptors come from an adult who received the AZD1222 COVID-19 vaccine.

The chain uses TRBV7-9 and TRBJ2-7, with 9 bases matching TRBD2. Looked up from germline, CDR1 is SEHNR and CDR2 is FQNEAQ (reference sequence). CDR3 length equals 14 residues. With 5 bases clipped from V and 5 bases from J, the junction kept 7 bases outside the gene matches. As DNA, the CDR3 is TGTGCCAGCAGCCTACGGACTAGCGACCACGAGCAGTACTTC. It yields the protein CASSLRTSDHEQYF.

This clone was counted a single time. J is TRBJ1-1 and V is TRBV2; 8 positions agree with TRBD1. The CDR3 spans 14 residues. The junction had 3 bases not matched to a gene; V was cut back by 1 base and J by 5 bases. The germline V gene encodes CDR1 SNHLY and CDR2 FYNNEI. CDR3 nucleotides: TGTGCCAGCAGTGAAGAACAGGGGGGGACTGAAGCTTTCTTT. This codes for CASSEEQGGTEAFF. Looking up the rest from reference TRBV2 and TRBJ1-1 gives the full variable domain: EPEVTQTPSHQVTQMGQEVILRCVPISNHLYFYWYRQILGQKVEFLVSFYNNEISEKSEIFDDQFSVERPDGSNFTLKIRSTKLEDSAMYFCASSEEQGGTEAFFGQGTRLTVV.

The rearrangement links TRBV27 to TRBJ2-7; D might be TRBD1 (6 bases). Trimming pared 2 bases from V and 1 base from J, leaving 12 bases between. This CDR3 spans 15 amino acids. CDR1 and CDR2 (germline): MNHEY, SMNVEV (reference sequence). This chain's CDR3 is CASSLTSGASYEQYF. CDR3 bases: TGTGCCAGCAGTTTAACGTCAGGGGCATCCTACGAGCAGTACTTC.

A few counts support this clone. The rearrangement joins TRBV6-5 to TRBJ1-2, with D unresolved. CDR3 length: 12 residues. V was trimmed by 6 bases and J by 5 bases, leaving 10 bases between them. From germline, CDR1 is MNHEY and CDR2 SVGAGI. CDR3 in amino acids: CASSNPGYGYTF. DNA for the CDR3: TGTGCCAGCAGCAATCCGGGATATGGCTACACCTTC.

V gene TRBV7-9 combines with J gene TRBJ2-7, with D possibly called TRBD1 or TRBD2 (5 bases each). Deletions cut 5 bases from V and 0 bases from J, with 14 bases between. Germline CDR1 reads SEHNR; CDR2 reads FQNEAQ (reference sequence). CDR3 length: 15 residues. The CDR3 DNA follows: TGTGCCAGCAGCGACCCGGGACGGAGCTCCTACGAGCAGTACTTC. Its protein is CASSDPGRSSYEQYF.